This T cell receptor (beta chain) was recovered during a study of blood T cell repertoires in COVID-19. Background on the study: Acute and convalescent COVID-19 samples came from the United States, Italy and Spain. Sources were T cells, B-cell-depleted T cells, or PBMCs; the material itself was cDNA or gDNA.

Remarks on this clone: Other DNA variants within this sample encode the same CDR3.

This CDR3 spans 13 amino acids. In germline, CDR1 is KGHSH, CDR2 LQKENI. With 3 bases removed from V and 5 bases from J, the gap between germline ends came to 9 bases. Authors' processing steps: For nucleated cells, counts were estimated from reference gene primer amplification. This table comes from immunoSEQ multiplex PCR, and its TCRdb copy is limited to in-frame clones, with some not included. V, J and clone size reflect that table, while D and trimming were determined from the DNA. The repertoire has over 200,000 clones, 89% of them found once; the top ten carry about 6.3%. The chain carries TRBV18 and TRBJ2-3, with no clear D. The sequence was collected from a man aged 55-75 years who had recovered from COVID-19. Sequences were obtained from peripheral blood. The CDR3 spells CASSPGAGDTQYF. The CDR3 nucleotides are TGTGCCAGCTCACCGGGCGCTGGAGATACGCAGTATTTT.